This T cell receptor beta chain was found in a study of blood T cells in healthy people across ages (dated by TCRdb to between 2015 and 2016). Study-wide context: In model experiments, template switching captured roughly one uniquely barcoded TCR beta cDNA molecule for every two T cells. For two donors (one aged 18 to 30 and one aged 80 or older), the study analyzed two additional independent replicas of 1 million unique cDNA reads from the same blood draw. Donors were grouped into four age groups: young (average roughly 15 years), middle-aged (roughly 38), aged (around 60) and long-lived (about 89). Age-related changes in TCR beta repertoire diversity were measured in the study by deep sequencing normalized with unique cDNA molecular identifiers. To avoid experimental bias, donors of different ages were randomly spread across the sequencing lanes. General study outcomes and caveats: The long-lived group showed more naive CD4+ T cells, fewer expanded clones and increased TCR diversity than the aged group, suggesting age selection. Observed TCR beta diversity per million T cells fell roughly linearly with age, and a significant reduction was already apparent by age around 40. Total diversity estimates from one million sequenced T cells were considered lower bounds and underestimates. Observed TCR beta diversity correlated strongly with the percentage of naive T cells measured by flow cytometry. Bulk unsorted PBMC profiling prevented conclusive comparison of naive and antigen-experienced compartments. The CMV infection status of donors was not known, potentially confounding age-related changes in expanded clonotypes.

The approximately 40 donors, aged about 6 to 95 years, were systemically healthy Caucasian individuals from Russia. Each donor gave around 9.9 milliliters of peripheral blood, collected into EDTA-treated Vacutainer tubes. Ficoll-Paque density-gradient centrifugation was used to isolate PBMCs, with at least 7 million per sample. Trizol reagent was used to extract total RNA from the PBMCs, yielding at least 6 micrograms per sample. For every donor, an aliquot of PBMCs went through flow cytometry to measure the percentages of naive CD45RAhigh/CD27high T cells. Library construction relied on 5' RACE. Sequenced on an Illumina HiSeq 2500. A second about 6 to 11 cycle PCR used a sample-barcoded 5' primer and a J-beta primer mix. A template-switch 5' adaptor carrying 12 random nucleotides introduced a unique molecular identifier onto each TCR beta cDNA molecule. Each sample yielded at least 3 million CDR3-containing paired-end reads. First-strand cDNA was synthesized from all RNA with the Mint cDNA synthesis kit, primed by a TRBC-specific oligonucleotide. Following uracil-DNA glycosylase treatment, all cDNA underwent a first 18-cycle PCR with the universal primers M1SS and BC2_uni_R. As for the authors' bioinformatics: For normalization, 1 million high-quality reads, each with a distinct molecular identifier, were randomly selected from each sample. Reads with shared molecular identifiers were discarded instead of being binned into consensus sequences. MiTCR, run with a Q25 quality threshold and the strictest error-elimination algorithm, handled CDR3 identification, clonotype clustering and error correction. A nonparametric unseen species model with Euler transformation was used to estimate a lower bound on total TCR beta diversity. Clones were called with MiXCR by TCRdb after fastp trimmed the public reads at Q25, and only in-frame beta chains were retained. CDR3 protein duplicates are merged, each entry listing the most common genes and DNA. Here the V and J calls rest on TCRdb's processing, not on the authors' analysis. In all, the sample holds 750,000 to 950,000 distinct CDR3 sequences, and less than 70% of those were seen once. Of the sample, about two fifths is held by the ten largest clones.

The CDR3 sequence holds 12 residues, the cysteine and phenylalanine included. This entry keeps only the CDR3 DNA: 36 bases, framed from base 1. The V and J ends are trimmed by 6 bases and 6 bases, leaving 8 bases between them. Looking up the germline V gene yields CDR1 SNHLY and CDR2 FYNNEI. This clonotype showed up just a few times. The target of this receptor is not known. No base-level quality is on record; no much larger clone is a single base apart. The chain couples TRBV2 to TRBJ2-2, with the D call perhaps TRBD1 or TRBD2, each one matching 5 bases. The clonotype was recovered from an elderly man in good health. The sequenced sample was blood. The sequence in DNA is TGTGCCAGCAGACAGGAGGCCGGGGAGCTGTTTTTT. Its coded protein is CASRQEAGELFF. Joined to the reference TRBV2 and TRBJ2-2 proteins, this CDR3 gives the full variable domain: EPEVTQTPSHQVTQMGQEVILRCVPISNHLYFYWYRQILGQKVEFLVSFYNNEISEKSEIFDDQFSVERPDGSNFTLKIRSTKLEDSAMYFCASRQEAGELFFGEGSRLTVL.